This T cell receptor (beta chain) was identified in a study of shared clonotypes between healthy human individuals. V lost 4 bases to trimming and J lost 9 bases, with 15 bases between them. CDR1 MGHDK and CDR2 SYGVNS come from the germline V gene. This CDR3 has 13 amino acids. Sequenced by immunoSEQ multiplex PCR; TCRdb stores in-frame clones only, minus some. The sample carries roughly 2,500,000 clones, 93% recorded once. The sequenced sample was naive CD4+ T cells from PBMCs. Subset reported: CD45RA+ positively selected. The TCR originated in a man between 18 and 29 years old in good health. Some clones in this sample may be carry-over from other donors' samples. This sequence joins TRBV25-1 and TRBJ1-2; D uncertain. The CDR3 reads CASSATGGRSYTF. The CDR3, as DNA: TGTGCCAGCAGTGCGACTGGCGGCCGCAGCTACACCTTC.